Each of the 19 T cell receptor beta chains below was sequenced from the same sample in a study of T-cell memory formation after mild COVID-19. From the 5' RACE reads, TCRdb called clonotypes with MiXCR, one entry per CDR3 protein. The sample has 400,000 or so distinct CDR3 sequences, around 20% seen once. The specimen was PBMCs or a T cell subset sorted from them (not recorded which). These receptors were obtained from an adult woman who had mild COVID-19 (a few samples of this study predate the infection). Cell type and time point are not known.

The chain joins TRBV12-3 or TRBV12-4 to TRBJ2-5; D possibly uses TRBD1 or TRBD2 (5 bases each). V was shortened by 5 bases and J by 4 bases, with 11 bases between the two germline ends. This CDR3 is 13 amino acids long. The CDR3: CASSPGTRETQYF. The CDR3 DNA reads TGTGCCAGCAGTCCAGGGACCCGAGAGACCCAGTACTTC.

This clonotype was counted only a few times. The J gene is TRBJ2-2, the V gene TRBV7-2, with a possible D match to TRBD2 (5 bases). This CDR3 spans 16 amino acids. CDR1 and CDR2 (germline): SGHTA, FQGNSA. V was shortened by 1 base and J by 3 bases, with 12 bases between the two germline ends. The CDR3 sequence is CASSLGSGTYTGELFF. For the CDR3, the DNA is TGTGCCAGCAGCTTAGGAAGCGGTACTTACACCGGGGAGCTGTTTTTT.

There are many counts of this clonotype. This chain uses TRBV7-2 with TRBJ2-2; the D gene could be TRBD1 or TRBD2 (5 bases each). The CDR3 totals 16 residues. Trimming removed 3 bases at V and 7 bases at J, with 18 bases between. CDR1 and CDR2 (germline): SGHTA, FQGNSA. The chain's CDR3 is CASSLISGTFGGELFF. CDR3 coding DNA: TGTGCCAGCAGCTTGATTTCCGGGACCTTCGGCGGGGAGCTGTTTTTT.

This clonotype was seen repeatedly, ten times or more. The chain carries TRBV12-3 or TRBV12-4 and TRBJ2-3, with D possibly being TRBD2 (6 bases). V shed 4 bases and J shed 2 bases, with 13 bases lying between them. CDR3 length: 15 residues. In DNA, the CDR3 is TGTGCCAGCAGTTCCCCACGGGGGACCACAGATACGCAGTATTTT. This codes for CASSSPRGTTDTQYF.

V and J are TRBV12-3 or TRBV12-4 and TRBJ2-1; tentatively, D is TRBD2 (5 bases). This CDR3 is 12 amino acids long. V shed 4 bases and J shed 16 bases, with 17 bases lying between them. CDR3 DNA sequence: TGTGCCAGCAGTTCTCAACTAGGCCGGGAATTCTTC. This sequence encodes CASSSQLGREFF.

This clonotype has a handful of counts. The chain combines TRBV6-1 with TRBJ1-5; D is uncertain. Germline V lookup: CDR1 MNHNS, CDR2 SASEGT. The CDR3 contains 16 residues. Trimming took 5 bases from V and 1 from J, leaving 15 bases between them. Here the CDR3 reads CASSQYNFKSNQPQHF. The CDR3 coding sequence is TGTGCCAGCAGTCAATATAATTTTAAAAGCAATCAGCCCCAGCATTTT.

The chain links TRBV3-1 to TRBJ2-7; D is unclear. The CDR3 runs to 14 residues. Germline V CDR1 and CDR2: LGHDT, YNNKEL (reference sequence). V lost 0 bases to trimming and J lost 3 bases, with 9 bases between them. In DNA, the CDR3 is TGTGCCAGCAGCCAAGAACGGAGCCTCTACGAGCAGTACTTC. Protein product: CASSQERSLYEQYF.

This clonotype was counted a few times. Written as DNA, the CDR3 is TGTGCCACCAGTATAGGGGGGTCCTACAATGAGCAGTTCTTC. It yields the protein CATSIGGSYNEQFF. V gene TRBV24-1 combines with J gene TRBJ2-1; D may be TRBD1 or TRBD2 (6 bases each). This CDR3 is 14 amino acids long. CDR1 is KGHDR and CDR2 is SFDVKD in the germline V gene. V was trimmed by 6 bases and J by 1 base, leaving 9 bases between them.

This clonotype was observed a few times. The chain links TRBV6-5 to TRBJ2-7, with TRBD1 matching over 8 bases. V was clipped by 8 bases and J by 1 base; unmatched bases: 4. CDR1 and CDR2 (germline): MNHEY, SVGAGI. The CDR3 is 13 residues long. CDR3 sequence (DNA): TGTGCCAGCCAAGGGACAGGATCCTACGAGCAGTACTTC. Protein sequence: CASQGTGSYEQYF.

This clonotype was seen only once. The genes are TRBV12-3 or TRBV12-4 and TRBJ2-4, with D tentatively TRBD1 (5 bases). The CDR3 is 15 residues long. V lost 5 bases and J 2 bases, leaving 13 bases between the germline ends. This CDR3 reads CASSQDIVSKNIQYF. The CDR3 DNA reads TGTGCCAGCAGTCAGGACATCGTATCCAAAAACATTCAGTACTTC.

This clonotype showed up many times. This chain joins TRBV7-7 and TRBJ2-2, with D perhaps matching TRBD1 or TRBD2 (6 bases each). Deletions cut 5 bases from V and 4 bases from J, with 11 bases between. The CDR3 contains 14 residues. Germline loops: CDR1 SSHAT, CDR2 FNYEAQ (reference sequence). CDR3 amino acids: CASSPGAVTGELFF. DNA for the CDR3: TGTGCCAGCAGCCCGGGGGCGGTCACCGGGGAGCTGTTTTTT.

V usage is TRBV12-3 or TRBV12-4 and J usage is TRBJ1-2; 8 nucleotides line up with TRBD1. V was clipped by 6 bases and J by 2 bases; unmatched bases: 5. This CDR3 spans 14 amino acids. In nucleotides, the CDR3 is TGTGCCAGCAGGAGGACAGGGCAGAACTATGGCTACACCTTC. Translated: CASRRTGQNYGYTF.

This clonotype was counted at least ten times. DNA for the CDR3: TGCAGTGCTAGCCAGGACAGGAAAGCTTTCTTT. It is translated as CSASQDRKAFF. This chain uses TRBV20-1 with TRBJ1-1, with TRBD1 matching 7 bases. The germline CDR1 and CDR2 sequences are DFQATT and SNEGSKA (reference sequence). There are 11 residues in the CDR3. V shed 3 bases and J 9 bases; nucleotides not matched to a gene: 4.

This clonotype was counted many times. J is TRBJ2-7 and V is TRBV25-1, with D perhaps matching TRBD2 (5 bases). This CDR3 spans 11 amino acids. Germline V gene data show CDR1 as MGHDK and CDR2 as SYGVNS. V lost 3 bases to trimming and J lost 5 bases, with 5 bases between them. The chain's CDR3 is CASSDGDEQYF. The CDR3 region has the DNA TGTGCCAGCAGTGACGGGGACGAGCAGTACTTC.

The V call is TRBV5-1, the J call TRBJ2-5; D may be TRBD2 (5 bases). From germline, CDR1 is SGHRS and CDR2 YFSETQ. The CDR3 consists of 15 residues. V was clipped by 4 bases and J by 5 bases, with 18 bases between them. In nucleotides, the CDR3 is TGCGCCAGCAGCCCCACCTGGGGAAGGGAGGAGACCCAGTACTTC. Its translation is CASSPTWGREETQYF.

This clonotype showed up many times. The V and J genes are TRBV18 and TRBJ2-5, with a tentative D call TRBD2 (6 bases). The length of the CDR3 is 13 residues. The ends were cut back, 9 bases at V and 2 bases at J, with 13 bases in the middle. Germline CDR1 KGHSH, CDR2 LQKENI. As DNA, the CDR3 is TGTGCCAGTCACGCCGGGAGACAAGAGACCCAGTACTTC. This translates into CASHAGRQETQYF.

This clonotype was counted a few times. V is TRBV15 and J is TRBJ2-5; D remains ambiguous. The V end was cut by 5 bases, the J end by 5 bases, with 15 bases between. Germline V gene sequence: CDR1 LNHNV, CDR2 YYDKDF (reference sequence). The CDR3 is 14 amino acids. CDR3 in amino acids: CATSEPGRSETQYF. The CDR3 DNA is TGTGCCACCAGCGAGCCTGGACGGAGCGAGACCCAGTACTTC.

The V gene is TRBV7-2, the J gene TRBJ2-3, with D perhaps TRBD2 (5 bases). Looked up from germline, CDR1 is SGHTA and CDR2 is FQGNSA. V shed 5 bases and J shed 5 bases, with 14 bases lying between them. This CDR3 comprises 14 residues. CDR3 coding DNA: TGTGCCAGCAGCCATGGACTTTCCCTAGATACGCAGTATTTT. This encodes CASSHGLSLDTQYF. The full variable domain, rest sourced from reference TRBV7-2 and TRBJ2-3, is GAGVSQSPSNKVTEKGKDVELRCDPISGHTALYWYRQSLGQGLEFLIYFQGNSAPDKSGLPSDRFSAERTGGSVSTLTIQRTQQEDSAVYLCASSHGLSLDTQYFGPGTRLTVL.

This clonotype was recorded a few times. The DNA for the CDR3 is TGCAGTGCAAGCCCAGGGGGGCTGAGTGAAAAACTGTTTTTT. Its translation: CSASPGGLSEKLFF. V is TRBV20-1 and J is TRBJ1-4; 7 nucleotides line up with TRBD1. From germline, CDR1 is DFQATT and CDR2 SNEGSKA (reference sequence). The CDR3 has 14 amino acids. V was clipped by 6 bases and J by 7 bases; unmatched bases: 11.